This T cell receptor (beta chain) was recorded in a study of OX40 agonist ivuxolimab in advanced cancers. Whole-study context: Two patients with cutaneous melanoma and one with hepatocellular carcinoma, three in total, showed partial responses. The study, taken as a whole, reports: CD4+ T cells averaged fewer expanded clones than CD8+ T cells. Some nonresponders additionally presented with little normalized T-cell clonal expansion. Expanded peripheral T-cell antigen specificity went undetermined.

Assay used: immunoSEQ multiplex PCR; TCRdb lists only in-frame clones, some missing. The sample lists 75,000 to 90,000 clones, approximately 84% occurring once. This CDR3 has 11 amino acids. Germline lookup yields CDR1 DFQATT and CDR2 SNEGSKA (reference sequence). V lost 0 bases, J lost 8 bases, and 7 bases lay in between. For this clone: Its target is unknown.

The sample in question was CD4+ or CD8+ T cells sorted from blood, obtained in a trial of the OX40 agonist ivuxolimab. The rearrangement links TRBV20-1 to TRBJ1-2; D ambiguous. The source is an adult with an advanced solid tumor such as melanoma, head and neck, liver or kidney cancer. CDR3 nucleotides: TGCAGTGCTAGAGATCGACGGGGCTACACCTTC. Its protein product is CSARDRRGYTF.